The 30 T cell receptor beta chains reported below all come from one sample, sequenced in a study of a mutant IDH1 vaccine in newly diagnosed glioma. The time point denotes: week 23, last vaccination. A single vaccine dose contained 300 ug of mutant IDH1 20-mer peptide, and topical imiquimod was used with it. Sequencing used immunoSEQ multiplex PCR; TCRdb keeps in-frame clones, though not all of them. The sample holds around 76,000 clones, approximately 85% seen once. These receptors are not linked to any known antigen. The specimen was PBMCs, collected from a glioma patient whose treatment included an IDH1 peptide vaccine. These receptor sequences come from a woman aged 50 to 60 with glioma.

Only one count was recorded for this clone. The chain combines TRBV2 with TRBJ1-5, with 10 bases lining up with TRBD1. V trimming: 1 base; J trimming: 6 bases; junction bases outside the gene matches: 3. Germline values: CDR1 SNHLY, CDR2 FYNNEI. The CDR3 runs to 15 residues. The CDR3 is CASSEDRTGGQPQHF. The CDR3 nucleotides read TGTGCCAGCAGTGAAGATAGGACAGGGGGTCAGCCCCAGCATTTT.

The chain combines TRBV21-1 with TRBJ2-2; the table's D call, TRBD1, was not checked against the DNA. TRBV21-1 is a documented pseudogene. The CDR3 is made up of 15 amino acids. In nucleotides, the CDR3 is TGTGCCAGCAGGAGACAGGGTTTCAACACCGGGGAGCTGTTTTTT. It translates to CASRRQGFNTGELFF.

The genes are TRBV5-6 and TRBJ1-2; D unclear. The CDR3 is 14 amino acids. V was cut by 4 bases and J by 2 bases, with 12 bases left in between. Germline loops: CDR1 SGHDT, CDR2 YYEEEE. The CDR3 here is CASSTYPGNYGYTF. DNA of the CDR3: TGTGCCAGCAGCACGTATCCGGGGAACTATGGCTACACCTTC.

The chain carries TRBV7-9 and TRBJ1-2, with D possibly being TRBD1 (6 bases). The germline gives CDR1 SEHNR, CDR2 FQNEAQ (reference sequence). With 5 bases removed from V and 5 bases from J, the gap between germline ends came to 15 bases. CDR3 length: 14 residues. CDR3 DNA: TGTGCCAGCAGCCCGGGGGCGGGGGCATATGGCTACACCTTC. This gives the protein CASSPGAGAYGYTF.

A few counts support this clone. This chain joins TRBV27 and TRBJ2-7; D not certain. The germline gives CDR1 MNHEY, CDR2 SMNVEV (reference sequence). Trimming took off 3 bases at V and 0 bases at J, with 6 bases between the two ends. This CDR3 has 13 residues. DNA of the CDR3: TGTGCCAGCAGTTTCGGAATCTCCTACGAGCAGTACTTC. It is translated as CASSFGISYEQYF.

This chain uses TRBV6-5 with TRBJ1-6; D is unresolved. Trimming cost V 0 bases and J 11 bases, with 14 bases left between them. The germline gives CDR1 MNHEY, CDR2 SVGAGI. The length of the CDR3 is 15 residues. The CDR3 loop is CASSYSNSSGPPLHF. Written as DNA, the CDR3 is TGTGCCAGCAGTTACTCTAATTCTAGCGGGCCACCCCTCCACTTT.

The V and J genes are TRBV14 and TRBJ2-1, with TRBD2 identical over 10 bases. V shed 2 bases, J shed 16 bases, and the junction held 11 bases outside the gene matches. Germline V gene lookup returns CDR1 SGHDN and CDR2 FVKESK. The CDR3 extends over 14 amino acids. CDR3 nucleotide sequence: TGTGCCAGCAGCCAAAAAGACAGCGGGAGGGCCAGCTTCTTC. Translating gives CASSQKDSGRASFF.

V is TRBV7-2 and J is TRBJ2-3; the D gene is possibly TRBD2 (6 bases). This CDR3 spans 14 amino acids. Trimming took 4 bases from V and 0 from J, leaving 8 bases between them. Germline lookup yields CDR1 SGHTA and CDR2 FQGNSA. The CDR3 DNA is TGTGCCAGCAGCTCGGGGGTCAGCACAGATACGCAGTATTTT. Translated, it gives CASSSGVSTDTQYF.

The chain couples TRBV6-6 to TRBJ1-3; 7 bases line up with TRBD1. This CDR3 spans 16 amino acids. Trimming removed 4 bases from V and 0 bases from J; junction bases left unmatched: 6. CDR1 MNHNY and CDR2 SVGAGI come from the germline V gene (reference sequence). The DNA for the CDR3 is TGTGCCAGCAGTTCCCCGGGACAGTCCTCTGGAAACACCATATATTTT. Translation gives CASSSPGQSSGNTIYF.

The chain couples TRBV27 to TRBJ1-2; no clear D. CDR1 and CDR2 (germline): MNHEY, SMNVEV (reference sequence). V was shortened by 2 bases and J by 5 bases, with 18 bases between the two germline ends. This CDR3 contains 16 residues. As DNA, the CDR3 is TGTGCCAGCAGTTTAAACGTTGACGGAATATATTATGGCTACACCTTC. This gives the protein CASSLNVDGIYYGYTF.

This sequence joins TRBV30 and TRBJ2-1, with D uncertain. Germline V CDR1 and CDR2: GTSNPN, SVGIG (reference sequence). Trimming removed 4 bases from V and 5 bases from J, with 15 bases in between. CDR3 size: 14 residues. For the CDR3, the DNA is TGTGCCTGGAATCGTGGGCTATTTAACAATGAGCAGTTCTTC. This codes for CAWNRGLFNNEQFF.

The sample holds one count of this clone. This rearrangement joins TRBV5-1 to TRBJ2-1; D tentatively fits TRBD1 or TRBD2 (5 bases each). Looked up from germline, CDR1 is SGHRS and CDR2 is YFSETQ. The length of the CDR3 is 14 residues. Trimming left V 4 bases short and J 6 bases short, with 14 bases between. The CDR3 DNA reads as TGCGCCAGCAGCCAAGATCCAGGGAGCAATGAGCAGTTCTTC. Translating gives CASSQDPGSNEQFF.

Sample share makes this clone medium-sized. V is TRBV28 and J is TRBJ2-5; either TRBD1 or TRBD2 may fit D (6 bases each). Germline V lookup: CDR1 MDHEN, CDR2 SYDVKM. The germline V and J ends were trimmed by 6 bases and 2 bases, with 16 bases remaining between them. This CDR3 region has 15 residues. CDR3 DNA: TGTGCCAGCAGCCGACGGGGGCGCTTACAAGAGACCCAGTACTTC. This translates into CASSRRGRLQETQYF. The variable domain in full, completed from reference TRBV28 and TRBJ2-5, reads DVKVTQSSRYLVKRTGEKVFLECVQDMDHENMFWYRQDPGLGLRLIYFSYDVKMKEKGDIPEGYSVSREKKERFSLILESASTNQTSMYLCASSRRGRLQETQYFGPGTRLLVL.

The V gene is TRBV11-2, the J gene TRBJ2-2; 9 bases are a match to TRBD1. The germline gives CDR1 SGHAT, CDR2 FQNNGV. CDR3 length equals 18 residues. The ends lost 3 bases at V and 4 bases at J; junction bases unmatched: 12. CDR3 coding DNA: TGTGCCAGCAGCTTCGAAGGGTCCGGGACAGGGATCACCGGGGAGCTGTTTTTT. Translation gives CASSFEGSGTGITGELFF.

This chain joins TRBV18 and TRBJ1-2; the match to TRBD1 covers 7 bases. CDR1 is KGHSH, CDR2 LQKENI, per germline. With 2 bases clipped from V and 8 bases from J, the junction kept 5 bases outside the gene matches. The CDR3 covers 13 residues. In DNA, the CDR3 is TGTGCCAGCTCACCAGACAGGGCAGGAGGCTACACCTTC. It yields the protein CASSPDRAGGYTF.

The chain carries TRBV27 and TRBJ2-3; perhaps TRBD2 as D (5 bases). CDR1 MNHEY and CDR2 SMNVEV come from the germline V gene (reference sequence). Trimming removed 2 bases from V and 4 bases from J, with 19 bases in between. The CDR3 extends over 17 amino acids. The CDR3 loop reads CASSLKLVGRRADTQYF. The CDR3 region has the DNA TGTGCCAGCAGTTTAAAGCTCGTTGGCAGGCGGGCAGATACGCAGTATTTT.

This chain uses TRBV7-3 with TRBJ2-1; TRBD2 matches 9 bases. CDR1 and CDR2 (germline): SGHTA, FQGTGA. V was clipped by 5 bases and J by 0 bases; unmatched bases: 8. This CDR3 region has 17 residues. The DNA of the CDR3 is TGTGCCAGCAGCGCCCGACTAGCGGTCAGCTCCTACAATGAGCAGTTCTTC. Protein sequence: CASSARLAVSSYNEQFF.

The V and J genes are TRBV28 and TRBJ2-7, with D possibly TRBD1 on 6 matching bases. The germline gives CDR1 MDHEN, CDR2 SYDVKM. This CDR3 is built from 14 residues. V was shortened by 6 bases and J by 0 bases, with 12 bases between the two germline ends. The CDR3: CASRPGTLSYEQYF. The CDR3 bases are TGTGCCAGCAGGCCCGGGACACTCTCCTACGAGCAGTACTTC.

This rearrangement joins TRBV5-1 to TRBJ2-7; D possibly matches TRBD1 or TRBD2 (7 bases each). Germline V gene data show CDR1 as SGHRS and CDR2 as YFSETQ. The CDR3 sequence is 14 residues long. Trimming cost V 2 bases and J 2 bases, with 11 bases left between them. CDR3 amino acids: CASSFAGGAYEQYF. The DNA of the CDR3 is TGCGCCAGCAGCTTTGCAGGGGGGGCCTACGAGCAGTACTTC.

This sequence joins TRBV6-5 and TRBJ1-2, with 7 bases fitting TRBD1. This CDR3 region has 15 residues. The V gene end was trimmed by 1 base and the J gene end by 8 bases; junction bases not matched to a gene: 10. The germline V gene encodes CDR1 MNHEY and CDR2 SVGAGI. The CDR3 loop reads CASSYFLTGSRGYTF. CDR3 coding DNA: TGTGCCAGCAGTTACTTCCTGACAGGGTCAAGGGGCTACACCTTC.

CDR3 region: CASRKASGANVLTF. CDR3 nucleotides: TGCGCCAGCAGAAAGGCCTCTGGGGCCAACGTCCTGACTTTC. V gene TRBV5-1 combines with J gene TRBJ2-6; D is unclear. Germline V gene sequence: CDR1 SGHRS, CDR2 YFSETQ. Trimming cost V 5 bases and J 0 bases, with 6 bases left between them. The CDR3 covers 14 residues.

CDR3: CASSEVATSTDTQYF. CDR3 nucleotide sequence: TGTGCCAGCAGTGAAGTGGCGACTAGCACAGATACGCAGTATTTT. The chain combines TRBV2 with TRBJ2-3; D ambiguous. The V gene's germline CDR1 is SNHLY and CDR2 FYNNEI. This CDR3 has 15 residues. Trimming pared 1 base from V and 0 bases from J, leaving 8 bases between.

This chain links TRBV6-4 with TRBJ2-3; D not certain. This CDR3 region has 15 residues. Germline V gene sequence: CDR1 MRHNA, CDR2 SNTAGT. V was pared by 5 bases and J by 2 bases, with 14 bases between. The CDR3 loop reads CASSPDPGNTDTQYF. Here the CDR3 DNA reads TGTGCCAGCAGTCCCGACCCCGGTAACACAGATACGCAGTATTTT.

The genes are TRBV5-1 and TRBJ2-3, with 8 bases identical to TRBD2. This CDR3 is 15 amino acids long. Germline V lookup: CDR1 SGHRS, CDR2 YFSETQ. V lost 0 bases, J lost 3 bases, and 3 bases stayed unmatched. The CDR3, as DNA: TGCGCCAGCAGCTTGGAGCGGGAGAGTACAGATACGCAGTATTTT. It codes for CASSLERESTDTQYF.

J is TRBJ2-5 and V is TRBV6-5; D uncertain. V shed 6 bases and J shed 2 bases, with 13 bases lying between them. CDR1 is MNHEY and CDR2 is SVGAGI in the germline V gene. The CDR3 has 14 residues. The CDR3 here is CASSPHSRQETQYF. The CDR3 coding sequence is TGTGCCAGCAGCCCTCACAGCCGACAAGAGACCCAGTACTTC.

The gene calls are TRBV28 and TRBJ2-1; D is perhaps TRBD2 (6 bases). Per the germline V gene, CDR1 is MDHEN and CDR2 is SYDVKM. Trimming cost V 5 bases and J 4 bases, with 18 bases left between them. This CDR3 is 16 amino acids long. CDR3 sequence: CASSLGGLAAYNEQFF. Written as DNA, the CDR3 is TGTGCCAGCAGTCTCGGCGGATTAGCGGCATACAATGAGCAGTTCTTC.

CDR3 coding DNA: TGTGCCTGGAGTAGCGGAAAGACCCAGTACTTC. Its translation: CAWSSGKTQYF. This chain links TRBV30 with TRBJ2-5; possibly TRBD2 for D (5 bases). CDR1 is GTSNPN, CDR2 SVGIG, per germline (reference sequence). Trimming left V 2 bases short and J 6 bases short, with 7 bases between. The CDR3 loop spans 11 amino acids.

The gene calls are TRBV7-2 and TRBJ2-7; TRBD1 is a possible D gene (5 bases). CDR3 length: 15 amino acids. V was shortened by 5 bases and J by 4 bases, with 18 bases between the two germline ends. Germline V gene data show CDR1 as SGHTA and CDR2 as FQGNSA. The CDR3 nucleotides are TGTGCCAGCAGCCTCCTAGGTTGGGGCGGATACGAGCAGTACTTC. Translation gives CASSLLGWGGYEQYF. The variable domain in full, with the rest retrieved from reference TRBV7-2 and TRBJ2-7, is GAGVSQSPSNKVTEKGKDVELRCDPISGHTALYWYRQSLGQGLEFLIYFQGNSAPDKSGLPSDRFSAERTGGSVSTLTIQRTQQEDSAVYLCASSLLGWGGYEQYFGPGTRLTVT.

V and J are TRBV11-2 and TRBJ1-2; D remains ambiguous. CDR1 SGHAT and CDR2 FQNNGV come from the germline V gene. Deletions cut 0 bases from V and 7 bases from J, with 15 bases between. CDR3 length: 15 residues. The CDR3 loop is CASSLDPGRKRGYTF. The CDR3 DNA reads TGTGCCAGCAGCTTAGATCCCGGCAGGAAGCGTGGCTACACCTTC.

This chain links TRBV15 with TRBJ1-5, with a possible D match to TRBD1 (5 bases). Trimming shortened V by 5 bases and J by 10 bases, and 12 bases separated the two germline ends. This CDR3 comprises 12 residues. Germline assignment: CDR1 LNHNV and CDR2 YYDKDF (reference sequence). For the CDR3, the DNA is TGTGCCACCAGCGGAACCGGGACCCCCCAGCATTTT. It yields the protein CATSGTGTPQHF.